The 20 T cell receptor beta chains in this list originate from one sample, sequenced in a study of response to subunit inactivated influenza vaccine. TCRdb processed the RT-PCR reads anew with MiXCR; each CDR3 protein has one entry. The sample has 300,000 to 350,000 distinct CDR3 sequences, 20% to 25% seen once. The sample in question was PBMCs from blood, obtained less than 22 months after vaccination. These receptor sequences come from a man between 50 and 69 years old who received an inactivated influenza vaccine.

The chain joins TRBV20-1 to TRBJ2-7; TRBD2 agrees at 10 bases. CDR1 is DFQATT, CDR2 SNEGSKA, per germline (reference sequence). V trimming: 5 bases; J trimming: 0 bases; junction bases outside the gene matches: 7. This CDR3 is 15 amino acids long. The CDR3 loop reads CSAAGLAVSSYEQYF. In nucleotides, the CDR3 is TGCAGTGCTGCTGGACTAGCGGTGAGCTCCTACGAGCAGTACTTC.

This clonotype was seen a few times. The CDR3 protein is CASSARLGYNSPLHF. Here the CDR3 DNA reads TGTGCCAGCAGTGCCAGGTTGGGGTACAATTCACCCCTCCACTTT. This chain connects TRBV12-3 or TRBV12-4 to TRBJ1-6; unclear D gene. V shed 5 bases and J shed 7 bases, with 15 bases lying between them. This CDR3 is built from 15 residues.

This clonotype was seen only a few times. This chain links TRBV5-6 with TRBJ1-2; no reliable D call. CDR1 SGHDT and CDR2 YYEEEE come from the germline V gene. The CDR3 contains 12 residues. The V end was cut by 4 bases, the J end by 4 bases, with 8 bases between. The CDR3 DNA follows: TGTGCCAGCAGCCCCGCGGTCTATGGCTACACCTTC. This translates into CASSPAVYGYTF.

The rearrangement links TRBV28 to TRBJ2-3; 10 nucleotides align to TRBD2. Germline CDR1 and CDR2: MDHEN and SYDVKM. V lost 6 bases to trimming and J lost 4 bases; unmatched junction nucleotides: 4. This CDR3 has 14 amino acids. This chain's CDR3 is CASRQRGGSDTQYF. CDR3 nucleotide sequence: TGTGCCAGCAGACAGCGGGGGGGTTCAGATACGCAGTATTTT.

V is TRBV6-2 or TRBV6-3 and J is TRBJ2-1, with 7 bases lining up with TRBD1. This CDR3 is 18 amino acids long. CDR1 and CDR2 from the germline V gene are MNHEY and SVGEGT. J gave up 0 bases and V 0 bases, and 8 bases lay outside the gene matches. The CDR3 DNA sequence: TGTGCCAGCAGTTACTCTCACTCCCGGGACAGCTCCTACAATGAGCAGTTCTTC. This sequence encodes CASSYSHSRDSSYNEQFF.

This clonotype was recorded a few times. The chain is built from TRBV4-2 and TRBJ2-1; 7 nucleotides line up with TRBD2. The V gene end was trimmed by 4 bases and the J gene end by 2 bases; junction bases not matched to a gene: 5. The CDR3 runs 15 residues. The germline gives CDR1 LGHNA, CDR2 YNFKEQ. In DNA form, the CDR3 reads TGTGCCAGCAGCCTGGTGGGGGGGGCCTACAATGAGCAGTTCTTC. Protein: CASSLVGGAYNEQFF.

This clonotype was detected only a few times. The CDR3 coding sequence is TGCGCCAGCAGCCAAGATTTCGGGCTAGCGAGGGAGACCCAGTACTTC. Translated: CASSQDFGLARETQYF. The V call is TRBV4-3, the J call TRBJ2-5; D might be TRBD2 (6 bases). This CDR3 spans 16 amino acids. Germline values: CDR1 LGHNA, CDR2 YSLEER. Trimming stripped 0 bases from V and 5 bases from J, with 16 bases between.

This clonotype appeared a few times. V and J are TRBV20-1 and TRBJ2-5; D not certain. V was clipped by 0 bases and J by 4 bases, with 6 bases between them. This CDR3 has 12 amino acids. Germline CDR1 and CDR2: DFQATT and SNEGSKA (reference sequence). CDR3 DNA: TGCAGTGCTAGAGATTGGTCAGAGACCCAGTACTTC. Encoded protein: CSARDWSETQYF.

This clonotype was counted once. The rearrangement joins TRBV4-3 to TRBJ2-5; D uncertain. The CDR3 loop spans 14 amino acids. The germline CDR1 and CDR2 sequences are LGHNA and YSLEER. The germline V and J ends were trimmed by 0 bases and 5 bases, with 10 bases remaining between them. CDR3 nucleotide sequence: TGCGCCAGCAGCCAAGAGAACAGTTTGGAGACCCAGTACTTC. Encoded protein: CASSQENSLETQYF.

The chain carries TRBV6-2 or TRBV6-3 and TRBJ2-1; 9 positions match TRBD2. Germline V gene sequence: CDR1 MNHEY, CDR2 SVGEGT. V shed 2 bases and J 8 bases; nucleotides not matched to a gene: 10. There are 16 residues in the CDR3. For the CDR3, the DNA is TGTGCCAGCAGTTACATCCCCAGCGGGAGGTACCATGAGCAGTTCTTC. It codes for CASSYIPSGRYHEQFF.

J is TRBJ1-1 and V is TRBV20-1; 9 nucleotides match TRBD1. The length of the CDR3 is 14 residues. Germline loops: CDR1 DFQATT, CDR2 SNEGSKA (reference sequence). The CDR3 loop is CSYLTTGGRTEAFF. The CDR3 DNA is TGCAGCTATCTTACCACAGGGGGCCGAACTGAAGCTTTCTTT.

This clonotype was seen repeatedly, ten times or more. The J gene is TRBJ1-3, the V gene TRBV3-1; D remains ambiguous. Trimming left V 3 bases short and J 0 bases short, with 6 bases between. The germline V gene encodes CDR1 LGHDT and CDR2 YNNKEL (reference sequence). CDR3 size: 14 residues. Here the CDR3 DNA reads TGTGCCAGCAGCCATTCGGGCTCTGGAAACACCATATATTTT. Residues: CASSHSGSGNTIYF.

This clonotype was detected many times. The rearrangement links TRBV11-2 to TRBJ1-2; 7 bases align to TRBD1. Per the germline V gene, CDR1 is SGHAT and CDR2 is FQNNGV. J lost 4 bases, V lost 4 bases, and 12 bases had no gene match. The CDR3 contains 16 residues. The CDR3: CASSSGGQGSGYGYTF. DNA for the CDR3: TGTGCCAGCAGCTCAGGGGGGCAGGGGAGTGGCTATGGCTACACCTTC.

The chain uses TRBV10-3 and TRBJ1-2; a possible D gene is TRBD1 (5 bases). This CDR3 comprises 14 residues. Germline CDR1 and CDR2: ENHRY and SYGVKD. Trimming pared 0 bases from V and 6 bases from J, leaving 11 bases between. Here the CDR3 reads CAISESAREDGYTF. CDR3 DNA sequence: TGTGCCATCAGTGAGTCGGCCAGGGAAGATGGCTACACCTTC.

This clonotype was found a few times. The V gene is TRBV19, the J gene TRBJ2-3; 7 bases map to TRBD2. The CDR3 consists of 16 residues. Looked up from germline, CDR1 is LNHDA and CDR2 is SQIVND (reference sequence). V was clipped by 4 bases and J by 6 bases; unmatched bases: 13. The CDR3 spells CASSTNRGLVRDTQYF. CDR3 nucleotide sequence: TGTGCCAGTAGTACCAATCGAGGACTAGTTCGCGATACGCAGTATTTT.

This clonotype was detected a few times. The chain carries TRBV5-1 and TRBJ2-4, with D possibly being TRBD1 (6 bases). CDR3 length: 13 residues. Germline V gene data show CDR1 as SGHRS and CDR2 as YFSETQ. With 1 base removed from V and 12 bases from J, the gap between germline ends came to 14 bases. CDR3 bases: TGCGCCAGCAGCTTGATGGGACAAGATAGTCAGTACTTC. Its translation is CASSLMGQDSQYF.

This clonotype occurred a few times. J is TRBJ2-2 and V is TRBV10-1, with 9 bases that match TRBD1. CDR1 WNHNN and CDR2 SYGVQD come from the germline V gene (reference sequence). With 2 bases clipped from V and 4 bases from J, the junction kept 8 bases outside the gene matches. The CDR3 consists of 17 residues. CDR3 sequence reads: CASSEGGLQGATGELFF. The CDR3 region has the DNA TGCGCCAGCAGTGAGGGGGGATTACAGGGGGCCACCGGGGAGCTGTTTTTT.

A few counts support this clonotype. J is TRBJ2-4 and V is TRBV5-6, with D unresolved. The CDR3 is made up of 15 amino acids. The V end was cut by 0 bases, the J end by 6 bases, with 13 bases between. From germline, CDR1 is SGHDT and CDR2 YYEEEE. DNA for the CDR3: TGTGCCAGCAGCTTGGGGTTGGGCTTCGCAAACATTCAGTACTTC. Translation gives CASSLGLGFANIQYF.

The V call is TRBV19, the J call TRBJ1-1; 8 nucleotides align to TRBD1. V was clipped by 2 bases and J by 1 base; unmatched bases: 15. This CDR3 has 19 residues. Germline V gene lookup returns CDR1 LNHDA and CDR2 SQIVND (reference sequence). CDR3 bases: TGTGCCAGTAGTATACCCCCCGGCAGGGGGCTTTGGAGGAACACTGAAGCTTTCTTT. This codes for CASSIPPGRGLWRNTEAFF.

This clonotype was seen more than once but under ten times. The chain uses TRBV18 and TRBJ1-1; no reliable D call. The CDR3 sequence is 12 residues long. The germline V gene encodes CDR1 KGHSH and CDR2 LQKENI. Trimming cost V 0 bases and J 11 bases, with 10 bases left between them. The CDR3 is CASSPPFGKAFF. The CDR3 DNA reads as TGTGCCAGCTCACCACCATTTGGAAAGGCTTTCTTT.